This T cell receptor beta chain was documented in a study of cytomegalovirus exposure and HLA in healthy donors (dated by TCRdb to about 2017). About the study as a whole: According to an earlier analysis of a few hundred of the donors, about 170 million T cells yielded roughly 100 million unique TCR beta sequences and approximately 300 Gb of sequence data. Among 350 to 400 genotyped donors of the cohort, an average of roughly 240,000 unique TCR beta nucleotide sequences were sequenced per donor, around 20% of them non-productive. The study profiled the T cell repertoires of about 640 subjects by immunosequencing and related them to cytomegalovirus serostatus. Typing coverage differed by locus: A, B, C, DRB1 and DQB1 were typed in roughly 629-630 donors, DQA1 in about 550, DPA1 in over 600, and DPB1 in approximately 450. Along with the approximately 650-subject first cohort, a separate validation cohort of over a hundred different subjects was used. A later analysis re-examined previously published TCR beta repertoires from around 670 donors and added high-resolution HLA genotyping to investigate patterns of TCR occurrence. Class I and class II HLA loci were covered by the typing at four-digit resolution. Of the 350 to 450 genotyped donors, approximately 82% fell in the genetic ancestry cluster associated with self-reported Caucasian donors. All discovery cohort repertoires had been generated on a single sequencing platform. Donor age, sex, ethnicity and CMV serostatus were collected together with the repertoire data. The later analysis used no new phenotypic data to find candidate immune exposures, relying instead on TCR beta sequences and their occurrence across donors. A few DR-DQ haplotypes were treated as single units for association and clustering because of strong linkage in the cohort. The study was designed to test whether signatures of past pathogen exposure could be identified by cataloging public T cell receptors. An earlier analysis of some 500 of the donors used high-throughput TCR beta sequencing to judge whether each TCR beta V gene segment behaved as functional or pseudogenic. A later genetic analysis used genome-wide SNP genotypes for about 65% of the roughly 670 donors, treating that subset as a discovery cohort. To predict cytomegalovirus infection status, the study brought together high-throughput TCR immunosequencing, statistical association of individual TCRs with disease status, and machine learning. An early release that covered several hundred HLA-typed donors contained approximately 300 gigabases of sequencing data and around 85 million unique TCR sequences.

Broad study findings and their caveats: A further reported finding was that TCR beta sequences accurately predicted the HLA-A and HLA-B alleles for most subjects in the first cohort. When HLA alleles, especially DR and DQ, strongly co-occurred, TCR associations were difficult to assign to individual alleles. The study gave a list of more than 150 TCR beta chains associated with cytomegalovirus. A few of the identified cytomegalovirus-associated TCR beta chains were confirmed in vitro to be specific for cytomegalovirus antigens. A cluster of highly shared sequence variants was judged likely to represent a technical artifact of the sequencing pipeline. In a later analysis, several top co-occurrence clusters were reported to appear linked to parvovirus B19, influenza, CMV and Epstein-Barr virus. Immune exposure information for the cohort was limited to CMV serostatus. Specific HLA alleles were associated with 15,000 to 20,000 TCR beta sequences at a false discovery rate of 0.05 in a later analysis. Broadly in line with IMGT annotations, most TCR beta V segments showed up in productive rearrangements about 87% or about 30% of the time in an earlier analysis of under 700 of the donors. Linkage disequilibrium might explain the correlated functional status among segregating V segments, but an unknown experimental factor could not be ruled out. The classifier was reported to diagnose cytomegalovirus status with high specificity and sensitivity in both the original and validation cohorts. The authors suggested that the approach could potentially be generalized to other disease states and immunological phenotypes. Some IMGT-functional V segments, including TRBV6-2 and TRBV6-3, could not be distinguished by the 87-base-pair reads and were therefore excluded. Compared with equally common non-associated chains, HLA-associated TCR beta chains in a later analysis were more clonally expanded and had lower generation probabilities. Because HLA typing was missing for some donors at each locus, association tests included only the typed subset. Compared with the approximately 670-donor mean, donors in an Asian-associated ancestry cluster had fewer N-insertions in productive TCRs, according to a later genetic analysis. In this cohort, only TCR beta chains were sequenced, and detectable features were limited by the absence of alpha or paired-chain data. A later analysis found that most CMV-associated TCR beta chains appeared HLA-restricted, with HLA associations seemingly driven largely by CMV exposure. A later genetic analysis associated a missense DCLRE1C variant with V-gene and J-gene trimming of TCR beta chains, and an independent cohort replicated the association. In a later analysis, TCR association rates were found to vary across HLA loci, with the most associated TCRs seen for DRB1 alleles and the fewest for HLA-C alleles. The earlier analysis of a few hundred of the donors excluded 15 to 20 rarely observed V segments, including chromosome 9 orphons, because counts were too low. The presence/absence analyses assumed that sequencing depth was roughly uniform across donors, and that assumption may not be true. Across donors, most TCR sequences were observed very rarely, whereas some public TCRs were present in many individuals.

Turning to this clone: Its specific antigen is unknown. The input lacks base qualities; no much larger clone sits a single base away.

In total, 500 to 700 healthy bone marrow donors made up the cohort. At the time of sampling, all cohort members were nominally healthy, though unrecorded immune exposures were likely present. The donor tested CMV seronegative, placing the donor among the 352 seronegative members of the cohort. A peripheral blood sample was collected from each donor, and TCR beta sequencing was performed on peripheral blood mononuclear cells. Genomic DNA extraction from the blood cell samples was performed with the Qiagen DNeasy Blood Extraction Kit. Library preparation employed the immunoSEQ multiplex PCR assay. The multiplex PCR relied on a mix of 60 forward primers for TCR Vbeta segments and 13 reverse primers for TCR Jbeta segments. The CDR3 region of rearranged TCR beta genes was amplified from genomic DNA by a multiplex PCR assay. The amplified TCR beta libraries were sequenced on the Illumina HiSeq System as 87-base-pair reads. As for the authors' bioinformatics: A later analysis counted some 74 million unique TCR beta chains across the approximately 700 repertoires, and some 11 million of these chains were shared by at least two donors. A nearest-neighbor algorithm error-corrected the raw reads and collapsed the reads into unique sequences, merging closely related sequences to remove PCR and sequencing errors. Alignment of CDR3 sequences to IMGT reference sequences was used to assign V, D and J gene segments. For a sequence to be retained, at least a six-nucleotide match to both a V gene segment and a J gene segment was required. A rearrangement was called productive if the CDR3 had no stop codons and remained in frame with V and J, and every other rearrangement was called non-productive. Following IMGT convention, CDR3 was defined as the stretch from the second conserved V-encoded cysteine up to the conserved J-encoded phenylalanine. The earlier analysis of around 640 of the donors excluded sequences that lacked an unambiguous match to a single V gene segment. An earlier analysis of almost 600 of the donors classified V segments as functional when productive rearrangements were above 56.7% and as segregating when the standard deviation between donors was above 5%. A statistical classification framework was built to diagnose cytomegalovirus status from the catalog of TCR beta chain sequences. V and J gene assignment, in a later analysis, came from comparing TCR nucleotide sequences with IMGT/GENE-DB human TR gene sequences. Using the TCRdist pipeline, a later analysis assigned CDR3 sequences along with most-parsimonious VDJ recombination scenarios. In a later analysis, each TCR beta chain was defined by its CDR3 amino acid sequence together with its V-gene family, and reads without a unique V-gene family were excluded. In a later analysis, 450 to 600 highly shared, low-generation-probability nucleotide sequences were removed to address suspected cross-contamination and a sequencing artifact. For each public chain, a later analysis derived a clonal expansion index from normalized ranks of inferred template counts within each repertoire. Generation probabilities in a later analysis came from a VDJ recombination model fitted to out-of-frame rearrangements, and those results were checked against IGoR. Hypergeometric tests were used in a later analysis to score TCR-TCR, TCR-HLA and TCR-CMV co-occurrence, with a repertoire-size bias correction applied to the TCR pairs. To estimate false discovery rates, a later analysis permuted the HLA or CMV assignments 20 times. A later analysis grouped co-occurring TCRs with DBSCAN, adding TCRdist sequence similarity when clustering within HLA-allele-positive subsets. For co-occurrence clustering, repertoires with fewer than 30,000 or more than 120,000 public chains were excluded, along with a handful of repertoires with anomalous nucleotide sharing. Here the immuneACCESS table is served through TCRdb, limited to in-frame sequences with V and J called. Missing clones are a known gap in these copies; in checked studies unresolved V genes cover under half, and the rest lacks a known reason. D and trimming come from the DNA, and the V and J calls and clone size come from that table. The sample table holds about 150,000 clones, of which 65% to 85% were seen once. Approximately 1.2% of the sample is in the top ten clones.

V loses 3 bases at its end and J loses 7 bases; junction bases beyond the gene matches: 6. Including the terminal cysteine and phenylalanine, the CDR3 comprises 14 residues. This entry keeps only the CDR3 DNA: 42 bases, framed from base 1. Looking up the germline V gene (reference sequence) yields CDR1 MNHEY and CDR2 SMNVEV. The sequencing input was PBMCs. This TCR derives from a boy aged 2 to 10 in good health and CMV-seronegative. The chain couples TRBV27 to TRBJ1-5, with 7 junctional bases fitting TRBD1. The CDR3 region reads CASSFQGDGQPQHF. The nucleotide sequence is given as TGTGCCAGCAGTTTCCAGGGGGACGGGCAGCCCCAGCATTTT.